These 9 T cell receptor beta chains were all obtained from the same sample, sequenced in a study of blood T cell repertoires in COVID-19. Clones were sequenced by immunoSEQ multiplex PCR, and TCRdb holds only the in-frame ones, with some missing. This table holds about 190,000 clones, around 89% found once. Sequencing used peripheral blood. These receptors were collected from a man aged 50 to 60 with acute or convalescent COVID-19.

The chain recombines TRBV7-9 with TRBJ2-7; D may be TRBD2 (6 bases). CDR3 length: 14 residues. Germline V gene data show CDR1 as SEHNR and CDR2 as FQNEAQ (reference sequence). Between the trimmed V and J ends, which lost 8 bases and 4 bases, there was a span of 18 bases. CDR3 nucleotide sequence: TGTGCCAGCTCATCAACGGACGGGGGATACGAGCAGTACTTC. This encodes CASSSTDGGYEQYF. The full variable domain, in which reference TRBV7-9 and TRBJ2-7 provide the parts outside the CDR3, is DTGVSQNPRHKITKRGQNVTFRCDPISEHNRLYWYRQTLGQGPEFLTYFQNEAQLEKSRLLSDRFSAERPKGSFSTLEIQRTEQGDSAMYLCASSSTDGGYEQYFGPGTRLTVT.

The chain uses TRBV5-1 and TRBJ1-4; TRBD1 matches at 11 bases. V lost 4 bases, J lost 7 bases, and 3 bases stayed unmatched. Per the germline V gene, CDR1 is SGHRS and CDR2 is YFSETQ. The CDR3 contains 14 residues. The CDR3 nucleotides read TGCGCCAGCAGCGTGGGACAGGGGGTTGAAAAACTGTTTTTT. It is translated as CASSVGQGVEKLFF.

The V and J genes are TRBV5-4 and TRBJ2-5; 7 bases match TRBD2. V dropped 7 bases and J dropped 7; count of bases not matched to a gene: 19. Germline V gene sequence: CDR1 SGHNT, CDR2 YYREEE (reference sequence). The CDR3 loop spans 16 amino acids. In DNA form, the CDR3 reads TGTGCCAGCTCCAGGTCAGGACTAGTAATTTCAGGGACCCAGTACTTC. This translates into CASSRSGLVISGTQYF.

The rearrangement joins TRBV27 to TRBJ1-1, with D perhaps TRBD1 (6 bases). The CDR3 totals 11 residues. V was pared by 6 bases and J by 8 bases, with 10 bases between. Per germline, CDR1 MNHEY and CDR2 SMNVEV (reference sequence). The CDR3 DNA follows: TGTGCCAGCAGGACCCAGGGGGAAGCTTTCTTT. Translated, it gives CASRTQGEAFF.

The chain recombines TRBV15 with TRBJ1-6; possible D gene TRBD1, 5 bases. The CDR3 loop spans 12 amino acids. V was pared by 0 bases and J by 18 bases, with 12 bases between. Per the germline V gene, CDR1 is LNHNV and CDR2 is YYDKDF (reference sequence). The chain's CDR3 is CATSRDTGRPHF. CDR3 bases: TGTGCCACCAGCAGAGATACAGGTCGTCCCCACTTT.

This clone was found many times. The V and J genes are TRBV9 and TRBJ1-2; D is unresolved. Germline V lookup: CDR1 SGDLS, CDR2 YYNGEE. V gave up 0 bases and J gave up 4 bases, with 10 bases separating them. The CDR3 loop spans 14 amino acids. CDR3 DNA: TGTGCCAGCAGCGTAGGAGGAGGGCCCTATGGCTACACCTTC. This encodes CASSVGGGPYGYTF. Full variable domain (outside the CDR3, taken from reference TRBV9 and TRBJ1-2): DSGVTQTPKHLITATGQRVTLRCSPRSGDLSVYWYQQSLDQGLQFLIQYYNGEERAKGNILERFSAQQFPDLHSELNLSSLELGDSALYFCASSVGGGPYGYTFGSGTRLTVV.

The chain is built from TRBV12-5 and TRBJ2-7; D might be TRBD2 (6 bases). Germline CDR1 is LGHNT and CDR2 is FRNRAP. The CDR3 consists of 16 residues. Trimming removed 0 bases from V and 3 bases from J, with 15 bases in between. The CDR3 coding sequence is TGTGCTAGTGGTTTGGTGGAGGGTCCGTATATCTACGAGCAGTACTTC. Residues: CASGLVEGPYIYEQYF.

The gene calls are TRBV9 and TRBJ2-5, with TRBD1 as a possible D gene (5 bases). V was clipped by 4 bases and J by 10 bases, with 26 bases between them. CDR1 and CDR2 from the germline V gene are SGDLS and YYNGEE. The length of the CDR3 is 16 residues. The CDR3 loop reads CASSPTLQDIRMGQYF. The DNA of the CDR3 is TGTGCCAGCAGCCCCACACTACAGGATATTAGGATGGGCCAGTACTTC.

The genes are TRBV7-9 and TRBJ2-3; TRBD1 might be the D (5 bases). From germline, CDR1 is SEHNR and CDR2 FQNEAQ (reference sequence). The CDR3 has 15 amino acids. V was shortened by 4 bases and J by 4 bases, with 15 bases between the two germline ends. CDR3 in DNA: TGTGCCAGCAGCTGGGCGCAGGGCGATGCAGATACGCAGTATTTT. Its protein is CASSWAQGDADTQYF.